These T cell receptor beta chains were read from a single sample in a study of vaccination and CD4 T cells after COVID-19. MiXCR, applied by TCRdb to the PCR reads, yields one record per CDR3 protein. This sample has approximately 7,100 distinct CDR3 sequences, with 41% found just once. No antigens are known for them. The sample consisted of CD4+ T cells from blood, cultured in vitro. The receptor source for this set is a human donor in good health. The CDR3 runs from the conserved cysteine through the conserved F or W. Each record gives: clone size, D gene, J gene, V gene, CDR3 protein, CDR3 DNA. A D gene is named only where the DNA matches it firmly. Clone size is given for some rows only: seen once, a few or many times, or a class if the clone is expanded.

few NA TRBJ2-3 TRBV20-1 CSRKVRSTDTQYF TGCAGTCGAAAGGTGCGCAGCACAGATACGCAGTATTTT
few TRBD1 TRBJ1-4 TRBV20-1 CSAPGTGGELFF TGCAGTGCGCCCGGGACAGGGGGCGAACTGTTTTTT
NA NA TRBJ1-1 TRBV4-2 CASSQDWGISAEAFF TGTGCCAGCAGCCAAGATTGGGGGATCAGCGCTGAAGCTTTCTTT
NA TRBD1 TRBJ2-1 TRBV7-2 CASSSTLRTGPFF TGTGCCAGCAGCTCCACCCTCCGGACAGGGCCGTTCTTC
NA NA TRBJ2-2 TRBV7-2 CASSLDYSGELFF TGTGCCAGCAGTTTGGACTATTCCGGGGAGCTGTTTTTT
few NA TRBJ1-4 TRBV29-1 CSVVSNEKLFF TGCAGCGTTGTAAGCAATGAAAAACTGTTTTTT
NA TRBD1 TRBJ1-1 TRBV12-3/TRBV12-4 CASRWTGMNTEAFF TGTGCCAGCAGATGGACAGGGATGAACACTGAAGCTTTCTTT
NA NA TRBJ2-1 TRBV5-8 CASSLAKGSSGDEQFF TGTGCCAGCAGCTTGGCCAAAGGATCTAGTGGCGATGAGCAGTTCTTC
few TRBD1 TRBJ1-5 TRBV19 CASSATGGAHQPQHF TGTGCCAGTAGTGCCACAGGGGGGGCACATCAGCCCCAGCATTTT
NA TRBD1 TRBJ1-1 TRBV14 CASSPRGLLLNTEAFF TGTGCCAGCAGCCCCAGGGGGTTGCTACTGAACACTGAAGCTTTCTTT
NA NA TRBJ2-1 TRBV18 CASSPQALVNNEQFF TGTGCCAGCTCACCACAGGCACTAGTCAACAATGAGCAGTTCTTC
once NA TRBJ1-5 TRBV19 CASSIQPWGNQPQHF TGTGCCAGTAGTATCCAACCATGGGGCAATCAGCCCCAGCATTTT
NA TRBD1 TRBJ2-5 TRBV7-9 CASSPRPWGQGEETQYF TGTGCCAGCAGCCCCCGGCCGTGGGGACAGGGAGAAGAGACCCAGTACTTC
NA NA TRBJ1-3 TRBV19 CASSGNTIYF TGTGCCAGTTCTGGAAACACCATATATTTT
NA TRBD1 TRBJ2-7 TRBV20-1 CSASGPDRVILSYEQYF TGCAGTGCCAGCGGGCCGGACAGGGTAATTTTGTCCTACGAGCAGTACTTC
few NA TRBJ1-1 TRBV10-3 CAISESNTQEAFF TGTGCCATCAGTGAGTCGAACACCCAAGAAGCTTTCTTT
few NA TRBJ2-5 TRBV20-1 CSYRAELQETQYF TGCAGTTATCGCGCGGAGCTACAAGAGACCCAGTACTTC
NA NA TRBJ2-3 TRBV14 CASNPTGPGTQYF TGTGCCAGCAACCCAACAGGGCCCGGTACGCAGTATTTT
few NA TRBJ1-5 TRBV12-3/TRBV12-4 CASGETAISPQHF TGTGCCAGCGGGGAGACCGCAATCAGCCCCCAGCATTTT
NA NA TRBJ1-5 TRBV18 CASSPKAGVDQPQHF TGTGCCAGCTCACCCAAGGCAGGGGTTGATCAGCCCCAGCATTTT
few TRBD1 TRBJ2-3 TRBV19 CASSPGDRDTQYF TGTGCCAGTAGTCCCGGGGACAGGGATACGCAGTATTTT
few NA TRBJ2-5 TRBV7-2 CASSLAVGRETQYF TGTGCCAGCAGCTTAGCGGTCGGGCGGGAGACCCAGTACTTC
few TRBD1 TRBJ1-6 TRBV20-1 CSARDLRTGVQSPLHF TGCAGTGCTAGAGATCTCCGGACAGGGGTTCAATCACCCCTCCACTTT
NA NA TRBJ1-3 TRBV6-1 CASSGLGTIYF TGTGCCAGCTCCGGCCTCGGCACCATATATTTT
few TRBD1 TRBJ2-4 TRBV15 CATSRTGGLAKNIQYF TGTGCCACCAGCAGAACAGGGGGACTAGCCAAAAACATTCAGTACTTC
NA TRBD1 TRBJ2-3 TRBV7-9 CASQGADTQYF TGTGCCAGCCAGGGGGCAGATACGCAGTATTTT
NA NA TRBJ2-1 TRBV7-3 CASSPRGGPFNEQFF TGTGCCAGCAGCCCGAGGGGGGGGCCCTTCAATGAGCAGTTCTTC